The 20 T cell receptor beta chains below all came from one sample that was sequenced in a study of shared clonotypes between healthy human individuals. Libraries were prepared by immunoSEQ multiplex PCR; TCRdb keeps only in-frame clonotypes and omits some of them. The sample records about 680,000 clones, about 74% being singletons. Sequenced sample: memory CD4+ T cells sorted from blood. Subset given: CD45RA-negative fraction. All receptors come from a woman aged 30 to 39 in good health.

This clone appeared a single time. V usage is TRBV19 and J usage is TRBJ1-2; no clear D. Germline values: CDR1 LNHDA, CDR2 SQIVND (reference sequence). The CDR3 contains 10 residues. Trimming cost V 9 bases and J 4 bases, with 6 bases left between them. The CDR3 reads CASGTYGYTF. As DNA, the CDR3 is TGTGCCAGCGGTACCTATGGCTACACCTTC.

For this clone: The sample has other DNA sequences that encode this CDR3 too. The V and J genes are TRBV28 and TRBJ1-2; 7 nucleotides agree with TRBD1. Germline loops: CDR1 MDHEN, CDR2 SYDVKM. Trimming took 5 bases from V and 0 from J; bases not matched to a gene: 6. This CDR3 spans 15 amino acids. CDR3 sequence: CASSPRGRPNYGYTF. For the CDR3, the DNA is TGTGCCAGCAGTCCGAGGGGGCGCCCTAACTATGGCTACACCTTC.

The rearrangement links TRBV27 to TRBJ1-2; the match to TRBD1 covers 8 bases. The CDR3 length is 14 residues. The germline V gene has CDR1 MNHEY and CDR2 SMNVEV (reference sequence). After removal of 6 bases from V and 7 bases from J, the junction contained 10 bases not matched to a gene. CDR3 sequence (DNA): TGTGCCAGCAGAGGGGGGACAGGTGGGCTTGGCTACACCTTC. Protein sequence: CASRGGTGGLGYTF.

The V and J genes are TRBV29-1 and TRBJ2-5; D gene uncertain. Trimming pared 6 bases from V and 5 bases from J, leaving 13 bases between. The CDR3 is 12 amino acids. Germline assignment: CDR1 SQVTM and CDR2 ANQGSEA. CDR3 nucleotides: TGCAGCGTGCGCGCCGTAGGGGAGACCCAGTACTTC. It specifies CSVRAVGETQYF.

J is TRBJ2-6 and V is TRBV21-1; TRBD1 is the table's D call and was not checked against the DNA. TRBV21-1 is given as a pseudogene. This CDR3 has 15 amino acids. The CDR3 nucleotides are TGTGCCAGCAGCAAAGGGCTTGCCGGGGCCAACGTCCTGACTTTC. Its protein product is CASSKGLAGANVLTF.

V is TRBV6-5 and J is TRBJ2-2; the D gene is possibly TRBD2 (5 bases). The ends were cut back, 6 bases at V and 4 bases at J, with 12 bases in the middle. Per the germline V gene, CDR1 is MNHEY and CDR2 is SVGAGI. The CDR3 consists of 14 residues. CDR3 in amino acids: CASRTDSSTGELFF. The CDR3, as DNA: TGTGCCAGCAGAACGGACTCGTCCACCGGGGAGCTGTTTTTT.

The gene calls are TRBV5-4 and TRBJ2-2, with TRBD2 identical over 7 bases. CDR3 length equals 16 residues. V lost 0 bases to trimming and J lost 6 bases; unmatched junction nucleotides: 8. Looked up from germline, CDR1 is SGHNT and CDR2 is YYREEE (reference sequence). CDR3 in DNA: TGTGCCAGCAGCTTGGATAGGGAGGGCCCGGCCGGGGAGCTGTTTTTT. Translating gives CASSLDREGPAGELFF.

This chain links TRBV19 with TRBJ1-2; D is unresolved. CDR3 length: 14 amino acids. From germline, CDR1 is LNHDA and CDR2 SQIVND (reference sequence). Between the trimmed V and J ends, which lost 4 bases and 2 bases, there was a span of 11 bases. The CDR3: CASSTPGQNYGYTF. CDR3 nucleotide sequence: TGTGCCAGTAGTACCCCTGGGCAGAACTATGGCTACACCTTC.

This chain uses TRBV5-1 with TRBJ1-5; 7 nucleotides agree with TRBD1. The germline V gene encodes CDR1 SGHRS and CDR2 YFSETQ. The trim removed 0 bases at V and 5 bases at J, leaving 5 bases unmatched. The CDR3 runs 15 residues. CDR3 in amino acids: CASSLGTGFYQPQHF. The CDR3 DNA is TGCGCCAGCAGCTTGGGGACAGGTTTTTATCAGCCCCAGCATTTT.

V usage is TRBV7-2 and J usage is TRBJ2-5; D is undetermined. V was cut by 4 bases and J by 5 bases, with 14 bases left in between. The CDR3 consists of 14 residues. Germline values: CDR1 SGHTA, CDR2 FQGNSA. The CDR3 DNA follows: TGTGCCAGCAGCTCTACCGTCCTACGGGAGACCCAGTACTTC. Protein: CASSSTVLRETQYF.

J is TRBJ1-2 and V is TRBV29-1; the D gene is possibly TRBD1 (5 bases). This CDR3 spans 13 amino acids. Germline V gene data show CDR1 as SQVTM and CDR2 as ANQGSEA. Trimming stripped 3 bases from V and 7 bases from J, with 15 bases between. Here the CDR3 DNA reads TGCAGCGTTGATCTACTGCAGGGCGGTGGCTACACCTTC. This sequence encodes CSVDLLQGGGYTF.

This sequence joins TRBV11-2 and TRBJ1-1; D not resolved. Deletions cut 1 base from V and 0 bases from J, with 9 bases between. Germline V gene sequence: CDR1 SGHAT, CDR2 FQNNGV. This CDR3 is built from 15 residues. The CDR3 protein is CASSLAGQVNTEAFF. The CDR3 DNA sequence: TGTGCCAGCAGCTTAGCCGGGCAGGTGAACACTGAAGCTTTCTTT. Using reference TRBV11-2 and TRBJ1-1 for the parts outside the CDR3, the full variable domain is EAGVAQSPRYKIIEKRQSVAFWCNPISGHATLYWYQQILGQGPKLLIQFQNNGVVDDSQLPKDRFSAERLKGVDSTLKIQPAKLEDSAVYLCASSLAGQVNTEAFFGQGTRLTVV.

The V gene is TRBV2, the J gene TRBJ2-5, with 8 bases fitting TRBD1. Per germline, CDR1 SNHLY and CDR2 FYNNEI. The CDR3 totals 14 residues. With V trimmed by 4 bases and J by 2 bases, 3 bases remained unmatched. The CDR3 DNA follows: TGTGCCAGCAGTGGACAGGGGCGACAAGAGACCCAGTACTTC. This sequence encodes CASSGQGRQETQYF.

V is TRBV4-1 and J is TRBJ2-7; the D is unclear. The CDR3 has 14 amino acids. V lost 6 bases to trimming and J lost 3 bases, with 15 bases between them. The germline V gene encodes CDR1 MGHRA and CDR2 YSYEKL. CDR3 sequence: CASRDPARNYEQYF. The DNA of the CDR3 is TGCGCCAGCAGGGATCCGGCGCGGAACTACGAGCAGTACTTC.

This rearrangement joins TRBV11-1 to TRBJ2-7, with 9 nucleotides matching TRBD1. CDR3 length equals 17 residues. Germline V gene data show CDR1 as SGHAT and CDR2 as FQDESV (reference sequence). The V and J ends lost 4 bases and 0 bases, in that order; junction bases with no gene match: 10. This CDR3 reads CASSSRLRDRASYEQYF. The CDR3 DNA reads TGTGCCAGCAGCTCGCGGCTCCGGGACAGGGCCTCCTACGAGCAGTACTTC.

The genes are TRBV5-4 and TRBJ1-5; no firm D call. From germline, CDR1 is SGHNT and CDR2 YYREEE (reference sequence). The V end lost 3 bases, the J end lost 4 bases, and 14 bases lay between the germline ends. The CDR3 sequence is 15 residues long. The CDR3 nucleotides read TGTGCCAGCAGCTATGGACCAATCGGTAATCAGCCCCAGCATTTT. This translates into CASSYGPIGNQPQHF.

The V and J genes are TRBV29-1 and TRBJ1-4, with 9 bases that match TRBD1. The CDR3 length is 13 residues. The V gene end was trimmed by 1 base and the J gene end by 17 bases; junction bases not matched to a gene: 11. The germline V gene encodes CDR1 SQVTM and CDR2 ANQGSEA. The CDR3 bases are TGCAGCGTTGAAGTATCCGTCGGGACAGGGTTATTTTTT. It is translated as CSVEVSVGTGLFF.

This clone was picked up a small number of times. The chain links TRBV7-5 to TRBJ2-5; TRBD2 is taken as the D call from the table, unchecked against the DNA. TRBV7-5 constitutes a pseudogene. There are 11 residues in the CDR3. The CDR3 nucleotides are TGTGTCAGAAGCTCTCAAGAGACCCAGTACTTC. Its protein is CVRSSQETQYF.

The J gene is TRBJ2-7, the V gene TRBV5-5; D is ambiguous. This CDR3 has 15 amino acids. Germline assignment: CDR1 SGHKS and CDR2 YYEKEE (reference sequence). The V gene lost 4 bases and the J gene lost 6 bases, with 20 bases spanning the gap. DNA of the CDR3: TGTGCCAGCAGCCGCGCCCCGGTTTTGTCGGGCGAGCAGTACTTC. This encodes CASSRAPVLSGEQYF.

This chain links TRBV5-1 with TRBJ2-5, with 7 bases lining up with TRBD1. The germline V gene encodes CDR1 SGHRS and CDR2 YFSETQ. V was clipped by 4 bases and J by 1 base; unmatched bases: 4. The CDR3 loop spans 14 amino acids. CDR3 in amino acids: CASSHWDSQETQYF. CDR3 bases: TGCGCCAGCAGCCATTGGGACAGCCAAGAGACCCAGTACTTC.